This T cell receptor (beta chain) is drawn from a study of low-dose radiotherapy and immunotherapy resistance in tumors. The time point denotes: after trial treatment. Described treatment: LDRT plus nivolumab, ipilimumab, low-dose cyclophosphamide and aspirin (RACIN trial). Priming of first-strand cDNA relied on TRAV- and TRBV-specific primers (covering alpha and beta chains). Both a constant-region primer and a V-primer adapter served to amplify TCRs across 20 to 25 PCR cycles. TCRdb analysed the reads with MiXCR anew, one entry per CDR3 protein. This table holds 45,000 or so distinct CDR3 sequences, 20% to 25% found once. The CDR3 loop spans 15 amino acids. The germline V gene encodes CDR1 SGDLS and CDR2 YYNGEE. Deletions cut 1 base from V and 0 bases from J, with 10 bases between.

The rearrangement uses TRBV9 and TRBJ2-5, with D possibly TRBD2 on 6 matching bases. This sample comprised PBMCs, obtained after low-dose radiotherapy plus immunotherapy. The sequence was collected from a male donor with prostate cancer. This chain's CDR3 is CASSVMGGNQETQYF. The CDR3 DNA reads as TGTGCCAGCAGCGTAATGGGCGGGAACCAAGAGACCCAGTACTTC.